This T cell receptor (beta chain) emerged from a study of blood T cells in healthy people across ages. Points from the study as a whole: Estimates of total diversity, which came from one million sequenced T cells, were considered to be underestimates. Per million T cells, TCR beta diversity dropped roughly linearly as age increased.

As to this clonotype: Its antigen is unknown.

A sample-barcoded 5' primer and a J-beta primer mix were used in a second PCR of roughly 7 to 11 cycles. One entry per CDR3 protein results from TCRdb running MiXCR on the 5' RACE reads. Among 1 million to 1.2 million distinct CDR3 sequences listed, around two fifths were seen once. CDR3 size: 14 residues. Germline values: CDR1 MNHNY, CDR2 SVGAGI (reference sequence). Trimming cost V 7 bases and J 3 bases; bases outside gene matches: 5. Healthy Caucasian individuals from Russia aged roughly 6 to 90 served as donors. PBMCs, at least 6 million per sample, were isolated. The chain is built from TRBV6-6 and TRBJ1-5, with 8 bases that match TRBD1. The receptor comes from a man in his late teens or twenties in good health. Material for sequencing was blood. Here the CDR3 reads CASIGQGINQPQHF. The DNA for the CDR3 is TGTGCCAGCATAGGACAGGGTATCAATCAGCCCCAGCATTTT.